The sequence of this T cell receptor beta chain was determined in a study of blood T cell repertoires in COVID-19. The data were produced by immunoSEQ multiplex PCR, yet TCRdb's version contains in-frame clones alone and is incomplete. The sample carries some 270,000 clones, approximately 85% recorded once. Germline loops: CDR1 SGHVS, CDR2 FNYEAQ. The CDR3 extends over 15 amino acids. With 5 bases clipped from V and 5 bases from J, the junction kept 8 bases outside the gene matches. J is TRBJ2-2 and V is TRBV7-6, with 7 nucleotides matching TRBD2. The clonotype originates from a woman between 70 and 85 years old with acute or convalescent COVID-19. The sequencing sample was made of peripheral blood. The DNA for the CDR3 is TGTGCCAGCAGCATCCTGGGGGGGTTTACCGGGGAGCTGTTTTTT. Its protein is CASSILGGFTGELFF.